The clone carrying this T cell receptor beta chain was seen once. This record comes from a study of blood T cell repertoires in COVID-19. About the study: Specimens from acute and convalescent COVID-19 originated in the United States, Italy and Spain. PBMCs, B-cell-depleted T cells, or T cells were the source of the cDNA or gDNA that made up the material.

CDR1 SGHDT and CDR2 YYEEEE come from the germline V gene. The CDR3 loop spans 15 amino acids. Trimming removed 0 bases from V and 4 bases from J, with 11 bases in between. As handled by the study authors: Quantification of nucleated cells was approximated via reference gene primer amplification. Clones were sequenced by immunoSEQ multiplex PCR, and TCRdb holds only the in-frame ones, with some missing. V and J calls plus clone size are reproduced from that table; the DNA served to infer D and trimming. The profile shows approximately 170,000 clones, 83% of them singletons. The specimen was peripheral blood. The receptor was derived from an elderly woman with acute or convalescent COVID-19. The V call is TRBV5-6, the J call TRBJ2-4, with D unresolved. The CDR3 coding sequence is TGTGCCAGCAGCTTGGGCCGTCACGGTAAAAACATTCAGTACTTC. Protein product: CASSLGRHGKNIQYF.